The 23 T cell receptor beta chains presented below share a single source sample, sequenced in a study of read filtering for tumor transcriptome and immune sequencing. This library used around 400 ng RNA and molecular barcoded adaptors spanning alpha/delta and beta/gamma chains. One entry per CDR3 protein, called by TCRdb with MiXCR from the reads. This sample has about 57,000 distinct CDR3 sequences, with about 15% found just once. The sequenced material came from a population of CD138-negative cells sorted from bone marrow. The receptors derive from a donor aged 40 or over with multiple myeloma.

There are a few counts of this clonotype. The chain recombines TRBV18 with TRBJ2-7; 10 bases match TRBD1. This CDR3 is 13 amino acids long. With 4 bases clipped from V and 5 bases from J, the junction kept 2 bases outside the gene matches. Germline CDR1 KGHSH, CDR2 LQKENI. DNA for the CDR3: TGTGCCAGCTCACGGGGACAGGGGAACGAGCAGTACTTC. Translation: CASSRGQGNEQYF. Variable domain in full (rest from reference TRBV18 and TRBJ2-7): NAGVMQNPRHLVRRRGQEARLRCSPMKGHSHVYWYRQLPEEGLKFMVYLQKENIIDESGMPKERFSAEFPKEGPSILRIQQVVRGDSAAYFCASSRGQGNEQYFGPGTRLTVT.

This clonotype was observed many times. The chain is built from TRBV7-8 and TRBJ2-2, with D unclear. The CDR3 runs 15 residues. V lost 1 base to trimming and J lost 1 base, with 7 bases between them. Looked up from germline, CDR1 is SGHVS and CDR2 is FQNEAQ. The CDR3 bases are TGTGCCAGCAGCTTAGGACACTGGAACACCGGGGAGCTGTTTTTT. Its translation is CASSLGHWNTGELFF.

Many counts were recorded for this clonotype. The chain uses TRBV12-3 or TRBV12-4 and TRBJ1-5, with D possibly being TRBD1 (6 bases). The CDR3 contains 15 residues. V was pared by 8 bases and J by 6 bases, with 20 bases between. The CDR3 DNA reads TGTGCCAGCCAACCCGGGACACCAGTAGGTCAGCCCCAGCATTTT. It yields the protein CASQPGTPVGQPQHF.

The chain has TRBV29-1 and TRBJ2-3, with D hard to call. The V end was cut by 5 bases, the J end by 2 bases, with 5 bases between. This CDR3 contains 11 residues. Germline CDR1 SQVTM, CDR2 ANQGSEA. The CDR3 protein is CSVFPTDTQYF. The CDR3 DNA follows: TGCAGCGTTTTCCCCACAGATACGCAGTATTTT.

Details on this clonotype: A much larger clone differs from this one at a single base, so this may be a read error. This chain uses TRBV20-1 with TRBJ2-7; TRBD1 aligns across 10 bases. Germline V gene data show CDR1 as DFQATT and CDR2 as SNEGSKA (reference sequence). The CDR3 extends over 12 amino acids. V was pared by 5 bases and J by 6 bases, with 4 bases of the junction left unmatched. CDR3 sequence (DNA): TGCAGTGCTGAGACAGGGGGCTGCGAGCAGTACTTC. As protein: CSAETGGCEQYF.

This clonotype came up a few times. The chain employs TRBV12-5 and TRBJ2-7, with a tentative D call TRBD1 (6 bases). The germline V gene encodes CDR1 LGHNT and CDR2 FRNRAP. The CDR3 is 14 amino acids. Between the trimmed V and J ends, which lost 6 bases and 5 bases, there was a span of 17 bases. This CDR3 reads CASGQGARQHEQYF. In DNA, the CDR3 is TGTGCTAGTGGACAGGGCGCACGGCAGCACGAGCAGTACTTC.

V is TRBV12-3 or TRBV12-4 and J is TRBJ2-3; D is possibly TRBD1 or TRBD2 (5 bases each). The germline V and J ends were trimmed by 7 bases and 5 bases, with 22 bases remaining between them. The CDR3 is made up of 16 amino acids. CDR3 DNA sequence: TGTGCCAGCACCCTTCTGAGGGGCCGGACAAGAGATACGCAGTATTTT. Translation: CASTLLRGRTRDTQYF.

This clonotype was recorded many times. This chain connects TRBV5-6 to TRBJ2-3; 8 nucleotides align to TRBD2. J lost 2 bases, V lost 2 bases, and 13 bases had no gene match. The germline CDR1 and CDR2 sequences are SGHDT and YYEEEE. The CDR3 sequence is 18 residues long. CDR3 residues: CASSLGGVSGRFTDTQYF. DNA for the CDR3: TGTGCCAGCAGCTTAGGTGGCGTAAGCGGGAGATTCACAGATACGCAGTATTTT.

This clonotype was observed at least ten times. The chain employs TRBV6-2 or TRBV6-3 and TRBJ1-2; 11 nucleotides line up with TRBD1. This CDR3 is 14 amino acids long. V was clipped by 5 bases and J by 2 bases; unmatched bases: 1. The V gene's germline CDR1 is MNHEY and CDR2 SVGEGT. The CDR3 sequence is CASSRDRGNYGYTF. Written as DNA, the CDR3 is TGTGCCAGCAGTAGGGACAGGGGGAACTATGGCTACACCTTC.

This clonotype was detected only a few times. The chain has TRBV7-9 and TRBJ2-5; the D gene is possibly TRBD1 (5 bases). The CDR3 length is 16 residues. The V end was cut by 2 bases, the J end by 4 bases, with 17 bases between. Germline values: CDR1 SEHNR, CDR2 FQNEAQ (reference sequence). The CDR3: CASSLFALQTVETQYF. CDR3 DNA: TGTGCCAGCAGCTTATTCGCCCTTCAGACAGTAGAGACCCAGTACTTC.

This clonotype has a handful of counts. This sequence joins TRBV24-1 and TRBJ2-1, with 8 nucleotides matching TRBD2. V was clipped by 0 bases and J by 8 bases; unmatched bases: 14. There are 18 residues in the CDR3. The germline V gene has CDR1 KGHDR and CDR2 SFDVKD. CDR3 sequence (DNA): TGTGCCACCAGTGATTTGAAGCGGGAGACGCCCCCTAGAGATGAGCAGTTCTTC. This gives the protein CATSDLKRETPPRDEQFF.

This clonotype was recorded many times. The gene calls are TRBV19 and TRBJ2-1; D unclear. Germline V CDR1 and CDR2: LNHDA, SQIVND (reference sequence). The CDR3 sequence is 13 residues long. Between the trimmed V and J ends, which lost 2 bases and 4 bases, there was a span of 6 bases. This chain's CDR3 is CASSITNYNEQFF. CDR3 DNA sequence: TGTGCCAGTAGTATAACCAATTACAATGAGCAGTTCTTC.

This clonotype was counted many times. A read error is possible here, since a much larger clone lies one base away. The chain carries TRBV2 and TRBJ2-1, with 9 nucleotides matching TRBD2. Germline V gene lookup returns CDR1 SNHLY and CDR2 FYNNEI. CDR3 length: 15 residues. This chain's CDR3 is CAGSELAGEGGGQFF. The CDR3 DNA sequence: TGTGCCGGCAGTGAATTAGCGGGAGAGGGGGGTGGTCAGTTCTTC.

In its sample, this clonotype was seen many times. The V call is TRBV29-1, the J call TRBJ1-1; D perhaps matches TRBD1 (5 bases). Trimming stripped 2 bases from V and 3 bases from J, with 22 bases between. The germline gives CDR1 SQVTM, CDR2 ANQGSEA. CDR3 size: 17 residues. The CDR3 bases are TGCAGCGTTGAAAGCCCCACGAGCTCGAGGGGTTACACTGAAGCTTTCTTT. This translates into CSVESPTSSRGYTEAFF.

The chain recombines TRBV29-1 with TRBJ2-5; D tentatively fits TRBD1 or TRBD2 (6 bases each). Germline V gives CDR1 SQVTM, CDR2 ANQGSEA. The CDR3 is made up of 14 amino acids. With 5 bases removed from V and 1 base from J, the gap between germline ends came to 14 bases. In DNA form, the CDR3 reads TGCAGCGTTCCCCGTCGGGGGCCCCAAGAGACCCAGTACTTC. Encoded protein: CSVPRRGPQETQYF.

In its sample, this clonotype was seen many times. This chain connects TRBV7-9 to TRBJ2-1; TRBD2 agrees at 12 bases. CDR1 is SEHNR and CDR2 is FQNEAQ in the germline V gene (reference sequence). V lost 3 bases to trimming and J lost 4 bases; unmatched junction nucleotides: 7. The CDR3 runs 17 residues. The CDR3 here is CASSFKSGLAGYNEQFF. The CDR3 DNA sequence: TGTGCCAGCAGCTTTAAAAGCGGACTAGCGGGATACAATGAGCAGTTCTTC. Looking up the rest from reference TRBV7-9 and TRBJ2-1 gives the full variable domain: DTGVSQNPRHKITKRGQNVTFRCDPISEHNRLYWYRQTLGQGPEFLTYFQNEAQLEKSRLLSDRFSAERPKGSFSTLEIQRTEQGDSAMYLCASSFKSGLAGYNEQFFGPGTRLTVL.

For this clonotype: This may be a read error, as it is one base from a much larger clone. The chain couples TRBV4-3 to TRBJ1-1; maybe TRBD1 (6 bases). Germline assignment: CDR1 LGHNA and CDR2 YSLEER. Trimming pared 0 bases from V and 4 bases from J, leaving 15 bases between. The CDR3 spans 16 residues. The CDR3 DNA reads TGCGCCAGCAGCCAAGAAACAGGGTTTGGGGGCACTGAAGCTTTCTTT. It translates to CASSQETGFGGTEAFF.

In this sample, this clonotype turned up a few times. This may stem from a read error, because a much larger clone lies one nucleotide away. V usage is TRBV5-1 and J usage is TRBJ2-1, with no clear D. The length of the CDR3 is 15 residues. CDR1 is SGHRS and CDR2 is YFSETQ in the germline V gene. In DNA form, the CDR3 reads TGCTCCAGCAGCTTGAATGCTTTGGAATACAATGAGCAGTTCTTC. Encoded protein: CSSSLNALEYNEQFF.

The CDR3 region has the DNA TGTGCCAGCAGTCTAGGGGAGTCCTCTAACTATGGCTACACCTTC. Its protein is CASSLGESSNYGYTF. The chain has TRBV28 and TRBJ1-2, with D possibly matching TRBD1 (5 bases). This CDR3 comprises 15 residues. With 5 bases removed from V and 0 bases from J, the gap between germline ends came to 13 bases. CDR1 and CDR2 (germline): MDHEN, SYDVKM.

This clonotype was observed at least ten times. This chain connects TRBV29-1 to TRBJ2-5; D may be TRBD2 (6 bases). This CDR3 has 12 amino acids. The V gene's germline CDR1 is SQVTM and CDR2 ANQGSEA. The V end was cut by 4 bases, the J end by 4 bases, with 10 bases between. In DNA, the CDR3 is TGCAGCGTTGGCGGGAAGGTAGAGACCCAGTACTTC. Protein sequence: CSVGGKVETQYF.

This clonotype was counted at least ten times. V usage is TRBV4-2 and J usage is TRBJ2-4; D not certain. CDR3 length: 17 residues. The V and J ends lost 0 bases and 2 bases respectively, with 14 bases between them. The V gene's germline CDR1 is LGHNA and CDR2 YNFKEQ. CDR3 amino acids: CASSQDPASGSKNIQYF. The CDR3, as DNA: TGTGCCAGCAGCCAAGATCCGGCGTCTGGGTCCAAAAACATTCAGTACTTC.

In DNA form, the CDR3 reads TGCAGTGCCCTCGGGACTAGTGGCTACAATGAGCAGTTCTTC. Protein product: CSALGTSGYNEQFF. This rearrangement joins TRBV20-1 to TRBJ2-1; TRBD2 matches 8 bases. The J segment lost 3 bases and the V segment lost 6 bases, leaving 7 bases of the junction unmatched. Germline V gives CDR1 DFQATT, CDR2 SNEGSKA (reference sequence). This CDR3 has 14 residues.

This chain links TRBV7-8 with TRBJ2-1, with TRBD1 matching 7 bases. The CDR3 covers 17 residues. Trimming at V came to 7 bases and at J to 4 bases, leaving 16 bases not matched to a gene. Germline V gene sequence: CDR1 SGHVS, CDR2 FQNEAQ. The CDR3 reads CASTATPGQTIYNEQFF. CDR3 DNA: TGTGCCAGCACCGCCACCCCGGGACAGACAATATACAATGAGCAGTTCTTC.